This T cell receptor beta chain appears in the sequencing data of a study of vaccination and CD4 T cells after COVID-19. Study details: Nasal swab PCR detected SARS-CoV-2 in convalescent patients; nine had mild disease, one severe. The interval from dose two to post-vaccine sampling had a median of around 79 days, and it ranged from 14 to 241.

The study sequenced cultured CD4+ T cell DNA using the Oncomine TCR Beta short-read assay. From the PCR reads, TCRdb called clonotypes with MiXCR, one entry per CDR3 protein. Of around 16,000 distinct CDR3 sequences in the sample, under 55% are singletons; the top ten hold approximately 15%. Points from the study as a whole: It was found that, in convalescent patients, 304 of 307 vaccine-specific clones were spike mono-reactive.

V lost 1 base and J lost 4, with 18 bases in between. Germline assignment: CDR1 SGHTA and CDR2 FQGNSA. CDR3 size: 17 residues. Details on this clonotype: Its antigen remains unidentified.

Stated time point: late sampling 161 to 241 days after vaccination in a few convalescent patients. The treatment: approximately nine-day PBMC culture with coronavirus spike peptide pools or control peptides (ViraFEST assay). After expanding antigen-specific T cells with peptide pools, ViraFEST sequenced their TCRs. This receptor was taken from a human donor who had recovered from COVID-19. The sequences come from CD4+ T cells from blood, cultured in vitro, collected about 7 months after SARS-CoV-2 vaccination. The chain uses TRBV7-2 and TRBJ2-3; tentative D call: TRBD2 (7 bases). The CDR3 sequence: CASSLVPSGGGADTQYF. CDR3 nucleotides: TGTGCCAGCAGCTTAGTGCCTAGCGGAGGGGGAGCAGATACGCAGTATTTT.